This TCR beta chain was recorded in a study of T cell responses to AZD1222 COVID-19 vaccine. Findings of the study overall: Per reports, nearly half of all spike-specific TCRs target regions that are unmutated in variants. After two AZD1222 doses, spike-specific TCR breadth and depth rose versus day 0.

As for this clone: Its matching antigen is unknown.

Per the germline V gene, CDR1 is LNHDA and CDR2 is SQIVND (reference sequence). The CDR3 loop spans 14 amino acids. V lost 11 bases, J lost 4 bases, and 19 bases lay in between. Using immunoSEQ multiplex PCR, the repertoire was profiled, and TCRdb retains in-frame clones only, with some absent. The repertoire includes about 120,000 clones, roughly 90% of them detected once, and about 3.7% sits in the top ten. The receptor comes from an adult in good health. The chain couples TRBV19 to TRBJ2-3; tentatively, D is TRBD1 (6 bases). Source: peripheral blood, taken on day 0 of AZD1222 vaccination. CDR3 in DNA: TGTGCCTCAAGGCAGGGGATTGGGGCAGATACGCAGTATTTT. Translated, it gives CASRQGIGADTQYF.